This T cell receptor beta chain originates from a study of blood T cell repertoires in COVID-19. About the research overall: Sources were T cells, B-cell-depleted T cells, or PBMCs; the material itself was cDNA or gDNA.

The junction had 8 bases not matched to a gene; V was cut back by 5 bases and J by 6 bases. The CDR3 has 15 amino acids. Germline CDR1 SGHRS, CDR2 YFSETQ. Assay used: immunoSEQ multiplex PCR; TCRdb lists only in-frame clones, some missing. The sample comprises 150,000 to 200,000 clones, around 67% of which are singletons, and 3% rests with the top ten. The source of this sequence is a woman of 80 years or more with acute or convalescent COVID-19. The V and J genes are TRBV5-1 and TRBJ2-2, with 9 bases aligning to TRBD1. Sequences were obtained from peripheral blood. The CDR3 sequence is CASSRTGADSGELFF. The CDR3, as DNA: TGCGCCAGCAGTCGGACAGGGGCGGACTCCGGGGAGCTGTTTTTT.